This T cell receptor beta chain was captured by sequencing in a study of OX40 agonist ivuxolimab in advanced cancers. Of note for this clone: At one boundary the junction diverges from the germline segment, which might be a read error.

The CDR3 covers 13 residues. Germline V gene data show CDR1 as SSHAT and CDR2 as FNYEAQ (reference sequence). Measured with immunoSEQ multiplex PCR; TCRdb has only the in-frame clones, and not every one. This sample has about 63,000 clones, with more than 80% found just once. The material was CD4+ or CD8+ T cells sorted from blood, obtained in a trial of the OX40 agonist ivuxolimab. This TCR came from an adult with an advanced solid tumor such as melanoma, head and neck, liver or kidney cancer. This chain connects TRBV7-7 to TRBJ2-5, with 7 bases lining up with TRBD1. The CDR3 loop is CASSPGQQETQYF. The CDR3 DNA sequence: TGTGCTAGCAGCCCGGGACAGCAAGAGACCCAGTACTTC. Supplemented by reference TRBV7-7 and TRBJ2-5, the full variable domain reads GAGVSQSPRYKVTKRGQDVTLRCDPISSHATLYWYQQALGQGPEFLTYFNYEAQPDKSGLPSDRFSAERPEGSISTLTIQRTEQRDSAMYRCASSPGQQETQYFGPGTRLLVL.